This is a list of T cell receptor beta chains from one sample in a study of Ad26.COV2.S vaccination and SARS-CoV-2 variants. Repertoires were generated with immunoSEQ multiplex PCR, while TCRdb's copy carries only in-frame clones and drops some. Among about 480,000 clones listed, approximately 90% were seen once. Sequenced material: peripheral blood, taken in a trial of Ad26.COV2.S vaccine versus placebo. The receptors originated from a person aged 18 to 65 who received the Ad26.COV2.S COVID-19 vaccine or a placebo. Both conserved end residues are part of each CDR3. The order of the fields is V gene, J gene, clone size, D gene, CDR3 DNA, CDR3 protein. A D gene is named only where the DNA matches it firmly. Expanded clones are given a class, and other clones once, few, many or no size at all.

TRBV29-1	TRBJ2-2	.	TRBD2	TGCAGCGCAACGGGACTAGCGTTTTCCGGGGAGCTGTTTTTT	CSATGLAFSGELFF
TRBV7-2	TRBJ2-1	.	.	TGTGCCAGCAGCTTAGCGCCCCACGGACTATCCCTAGAGCAGTTCTTC	CASSLAPHGLSLEQFF
TRBV28	TRBJ1-5	once	.	TGTGCCAGCAGTTCTACAGGGTATAATCAGCCCCAGCATTTT	CASSSTGYNQPQHF
TRBV6-1	TRBJ1-2	.	.	TGTGCCAGCAGTGAAGGCCTGAACTATGGCTACACCTTC	CASSEGLNYGYTF
TRBV30	TRBJ1-2	.	.	TGTGCGCTGCTGAGCCGGGAGCAGAATGGCTACACCTTC	CALLSREQNGYTF
TRBV27	TRBJ2-7	.	.	TGTGCCAGCAGTTTCATTTCAGGGACAAACGAGCAGTACTTC	CASSFISGTNEQYF
TRBV9	TRBJ1-1	.	.	TGTGCCAGCAGCGTAGGGGCAGGGTTAGGTGAAGCTTTCTTT	CASSVGAGLGEAFF
TRBV28	TRBJ2-1	few	TRBD2	TGTGCCAGCAGTCCCGGGGGACTAGCGGGAGGTGGTGAGCAGTTCTTC	CASSPGGLAGGGEQFF
TRBV9	TRBJ2-2	few	TRBD1	TGTGCCAGCAGCTTCACCCAGGGGGACGCCGGGGAGCTGTTTTTT	CASSFTQGDAGELFF
TRBV3-1/TRBV3-2	TRBJ2-7	.	.	TGTGCCAGCAGCCCCTGGTTGGCGGGATACGAGCAGTACTTC	CASSPWLAGYEQYF
TRBV5-4	TRBJ2-1	.	.	TGTGCCAGCAGCTGGCGGGCGGAGCAGTTCTTC	CASSWRAEQFF
TRBV7-9	TRBJ2-7	few	TRBD1	TGTGCCAGCAGCTCCGTAACCGGGACAGGGGTCGGTGGCGAGCAGTACTTC	CASSSVTGTGVGGEQYF
TRBV7-9	TRBJ1-5	.	.	TGTGCCAGCACCACCGACGGACATGGCAATCAGCCCCAGCATTTT	CASTTDGHGNQPQHF
TRBV28	TRBJ2-6	.	.	TGTGCCAGCAGTTTATGGGGGGGGCCTCCTTCTTCTGGGGCCAACGTCCTGACTTTC	CASSLWGGPPSSGANVLTF